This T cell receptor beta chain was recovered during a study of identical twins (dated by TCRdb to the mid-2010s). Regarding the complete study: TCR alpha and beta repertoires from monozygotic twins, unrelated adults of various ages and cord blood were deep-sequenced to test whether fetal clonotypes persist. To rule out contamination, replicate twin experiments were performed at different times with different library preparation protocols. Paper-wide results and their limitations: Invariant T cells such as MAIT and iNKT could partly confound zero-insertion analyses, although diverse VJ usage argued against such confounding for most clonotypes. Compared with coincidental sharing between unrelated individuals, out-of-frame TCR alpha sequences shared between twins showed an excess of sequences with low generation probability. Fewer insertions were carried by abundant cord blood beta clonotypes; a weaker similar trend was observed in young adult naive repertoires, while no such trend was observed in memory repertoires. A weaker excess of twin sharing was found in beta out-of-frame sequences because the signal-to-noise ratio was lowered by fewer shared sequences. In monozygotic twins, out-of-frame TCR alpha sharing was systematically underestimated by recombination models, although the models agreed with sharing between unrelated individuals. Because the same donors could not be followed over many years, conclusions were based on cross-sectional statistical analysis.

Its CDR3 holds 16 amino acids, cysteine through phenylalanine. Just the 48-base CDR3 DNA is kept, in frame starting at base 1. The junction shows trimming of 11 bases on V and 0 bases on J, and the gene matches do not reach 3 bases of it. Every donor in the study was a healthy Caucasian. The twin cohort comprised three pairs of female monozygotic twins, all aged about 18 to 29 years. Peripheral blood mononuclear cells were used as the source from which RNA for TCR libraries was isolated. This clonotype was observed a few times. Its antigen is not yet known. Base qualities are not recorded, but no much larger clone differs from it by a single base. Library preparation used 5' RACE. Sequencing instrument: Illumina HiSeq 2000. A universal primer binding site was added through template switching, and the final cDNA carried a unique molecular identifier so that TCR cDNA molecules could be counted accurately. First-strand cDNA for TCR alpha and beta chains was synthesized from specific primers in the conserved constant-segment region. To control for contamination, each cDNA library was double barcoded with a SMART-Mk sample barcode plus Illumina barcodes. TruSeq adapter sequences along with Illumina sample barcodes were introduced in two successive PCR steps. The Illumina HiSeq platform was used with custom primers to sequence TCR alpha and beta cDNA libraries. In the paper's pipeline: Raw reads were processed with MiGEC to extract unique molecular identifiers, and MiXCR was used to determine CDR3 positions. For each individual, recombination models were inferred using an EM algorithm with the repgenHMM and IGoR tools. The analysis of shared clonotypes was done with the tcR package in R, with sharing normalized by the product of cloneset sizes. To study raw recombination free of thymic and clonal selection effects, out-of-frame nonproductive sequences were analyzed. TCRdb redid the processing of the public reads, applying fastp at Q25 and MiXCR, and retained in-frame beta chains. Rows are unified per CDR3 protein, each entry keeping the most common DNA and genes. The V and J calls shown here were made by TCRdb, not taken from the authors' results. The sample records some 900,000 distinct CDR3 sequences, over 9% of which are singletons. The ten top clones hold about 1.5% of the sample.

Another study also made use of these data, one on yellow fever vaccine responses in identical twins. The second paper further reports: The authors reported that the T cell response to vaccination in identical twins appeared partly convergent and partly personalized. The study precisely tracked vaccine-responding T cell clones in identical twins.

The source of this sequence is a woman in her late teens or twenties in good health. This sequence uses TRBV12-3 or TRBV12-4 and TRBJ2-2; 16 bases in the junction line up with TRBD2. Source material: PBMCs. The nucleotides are TGTGCCCTCGGGACTAGCGGGAGGGCGAACACCGGGGAGCTGTTTTTT. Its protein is CALGTSGRANTGELFF.